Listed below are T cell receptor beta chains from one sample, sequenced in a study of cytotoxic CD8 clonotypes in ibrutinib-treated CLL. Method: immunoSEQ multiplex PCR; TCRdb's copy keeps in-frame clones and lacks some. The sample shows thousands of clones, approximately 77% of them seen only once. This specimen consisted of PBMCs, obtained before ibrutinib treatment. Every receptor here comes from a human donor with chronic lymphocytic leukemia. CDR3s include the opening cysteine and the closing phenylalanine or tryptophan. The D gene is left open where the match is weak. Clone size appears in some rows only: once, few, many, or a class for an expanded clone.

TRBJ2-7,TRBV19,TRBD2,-,CASSIGASGPYEQYF,TGTGCCAGTAGTATAGGGGCTAGCGGCCCCTACGAGCAGTACTTC
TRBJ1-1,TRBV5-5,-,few,CASSPGQEAFF,TGTGCCAGCAGCCCGGGACAAGAAGCTTTCTTT
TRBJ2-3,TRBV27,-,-,CASSHSLAITDTQYF,TGTGCCAGCAGCCATTCTTTAGCTATCACAGATACGCAGTATTTT
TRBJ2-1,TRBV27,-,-,CASSLGLGDEQFF,TGTGCCAGCAGTCTGGGCCTAGGCGATGAGCAGTTCTTC
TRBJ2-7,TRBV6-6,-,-,CASSYSGVGPYEQYF,TGTGCCAGCAGTTATTCGGGTGTTGGGCCCTACGAGCAGTACTTC
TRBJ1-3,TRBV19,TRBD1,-,CASSTPGQASTGNTIYF,TGTGCCAGTAGTACTCCGGGACAGGCCTCAACTGGAAACACCATATATTTT
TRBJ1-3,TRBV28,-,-,CASQGNGNTIYF,TGTGCCAGCCAGGGGAATGGAAACACCATATATTTT
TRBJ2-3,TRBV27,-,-,CASSSRDGWSDTQYF,TGTGCCAGCAGCTCCCGGGACGGCTGGTCAGATACGCAGTATTTT
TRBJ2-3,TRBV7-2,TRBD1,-,CASSPPGTGAGDTQYF,TGTGCCAGCAGCCCTCCCGGGACAGGGGCAGGAGATACGCAGTATTTT
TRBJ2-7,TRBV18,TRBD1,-,CASSRDSGYEQYF,TGTGCCAGCTCACGGGACAGCGGCTACGAGCAGTACTTC
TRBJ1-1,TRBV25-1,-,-,CASSEGASAFF,TGTGCCAGCAGTGAGGGAGCGTCAGCTTTCTTT
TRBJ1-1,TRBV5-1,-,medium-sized,CASSLRGGNTEAFF,TGCGCCAGCAGCTTGAGGGGTGGGAACACTGAAGCTTTCTTT
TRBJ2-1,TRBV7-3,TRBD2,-,CASSPGTSGGEQFF,TGTGCCAGCAGCCCAGGGACTAGCGGAGGTGAGCAGTTCTTC
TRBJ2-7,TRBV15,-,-,CATSRVAGKQYF,TGTGCCACCAGCAGAGTGGCGGGGAAGCAGTACTTC
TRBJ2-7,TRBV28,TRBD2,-,CATTGTSWDEQYF,TGTGCCACCACCGGGACTAGCTGGGACGAGCAGTACTTC
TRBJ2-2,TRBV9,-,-,CASSVATGRTPGELFF,TGTGCCAGCAGCGTAGCTACAGGTCGGACTCCCGGGGAGCTGTTTTTT
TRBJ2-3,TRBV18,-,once,CASSPNPTDTQYF,TGTGCCAGCTCACCAAACCCCACAGATACGCAGTATTTT
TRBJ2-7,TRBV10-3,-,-,CAISVIADREQYF,TGTGCCATCAGTGTAATAGCGGACCGCGAGCAGTACTTC
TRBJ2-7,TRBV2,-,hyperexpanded,CASSGLGYEQYF,TGTGCCAGCAGTGGTCTAGGCTACGAGCAGTACTTC
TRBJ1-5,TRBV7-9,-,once,CASSSLGPDNQPQHF,TGTGCCAGCAGCAGCCTTGGACCGGACAATCAGCCCCAGCATTTT
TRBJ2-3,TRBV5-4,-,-,CASSSTALSDTQYF,TGTGCCAGCAGCTCCACGGCGTTGTCAGATACGCAGTATTTT
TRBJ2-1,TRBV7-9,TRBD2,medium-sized,CASSPGLAENEQFF,TGTGCCAGCAGCCCGGGACTAGCGGAGAATGAGCAGTTCTTC
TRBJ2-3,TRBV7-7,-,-,CASSLLAAGPPTDTQYF,TGTGCTAGCAGCCTGCTAGCAGCTGGCCCACCCACAGATACGCAGTATTTT
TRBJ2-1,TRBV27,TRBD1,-,CASSPTRDRGLVRQFF,TGTGCCAGCAGTCCAACCCGGGACAGGGGGTTGGTTAGGCAGTTCTTC
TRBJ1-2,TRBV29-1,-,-,CSVGTGLGGYTF,TGCAGCGTTGGTACAGGCCTTGGTGGCTACACCTTC
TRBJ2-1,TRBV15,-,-,CATSSRDNEQFF,TGTGCCACCAGCTCGAGGGATAATGAGCAGTTCTTC
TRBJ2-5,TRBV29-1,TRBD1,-,CSVEDPRTGVETQYF,TGCAGCGTTGAAGATCCTAGGACAGGGGTAGAGACCCAGTACTTC
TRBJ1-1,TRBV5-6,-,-,CASSLFAVLNTEAFF,TGTGCCAGCAGCTTGTTCGCAGTTCTGAACACTGAAGCTTTCTTT
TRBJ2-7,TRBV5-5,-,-,CASSRPSGDEQYF,TGTGCCAGCTCCCGCCCGTCAGGGGACGAGCAGTACTTC